This passage covers 26 T cell receptor beta chains from one sample sequenced in a study of blood T cell repertoires in COVID-19 (dated by TCRdb to the early 2020s). Libraries were made using the immunoSEQ multiplex PCR assay. The table was pulled from immuneACCESS by TCRdb, which kept in-frame rearrangements only. Such tables lose some clones; where checked, under half of the loss comes from unresolved V genes, and the rest has no known cause. This sample comprises about 230,000 clones, around nine tenths of them detected only once. The ten biggest clones cover approximately 4.3% of the sample. Sequencing was carried out using PBMCs or T cells enriched from blood (not recorded which). These receptors all stem from a woman aged 30 to 39 with acute COVID-19.

This chain uses TRBV5-4 with TRBJ1-4; D is unresolved. There are 14 residues in the CDR3. Germline loops: CDR1 SGHNT, CDR2 YYREEE (reference sequence). V gave up 4 bases and J gave up 7 bases, with 14 bases separating them. CDR3 sequence (DNA): TGTGCCAGCAGCGCGGGCTGGGAGAGTGAAAAACTGTTTTTT. This translates into CASSAGWESEKLFF.

The rearrangement links TRBV25-1 to TRBJ2-7; 8 nucleotides line up with TRBD1. This CDR3 contains 13 residues. Germline trimming cut 5 bases from V and 5 bases from J; bases unmatched to any gene: 5. Germline values: CDR1 MGHDK, CDR2 SYGVNS. This CDR3 is CASSMTGDNEQYF. As DNA, the CDR3 is TGTGCCAGCAGTATGACAGGGGACAACGAGCAGTACTTC.

The chain joins TRBV10-1 to TRBJ2-1, with 9 bases that match TRBD2. The V gene end was trimmed by 0 bases and the J gene end by 6 bases; junction bases not matched to a gene: 3. The length of the CDR3 is 15 residues. Germline V gives CDR1 WNHNN, CDR2 SYGVQD (reference sequence). CDR3 protein: CASSESGGGGNEQFF. The CDR3 DNA follows: TGCGCCAGCAGTGAGTCGGGCGGGGGGGGCAATGAGCAGTTCTTC.

The chain carries TRBV4-3 and TRBJ1-1; D is uncertain. This CDR3 contains 14 residues. Looked up from germline, CDR1 is LGHNA and CDR2 is YSLEER. The germline V and J ends were trimmed by 0 bases and 6 bases, with 11 bases remaining between them. This chain's CDR3 is CASSQDLSGPEAFF. The CDR3 DNA reads TGCGCCAGCAGCCAAGATCTCAGCGGACCTGAAGCTTTCTTT.

The rearrangement joins TRBV19 to TRBJ2-2; a possible D gene is TRBD1 (6 bases). The V and J ends lost 9 bases and 2 bases respectively, with 10 bases between them. This CDR3 has 13 amino acids. Per germline, CDR1 LNHDA and CDR2 SQIVND (reference sequence). In nucleotides, the CDR3 is TGTGCCAGCAGGACAGAAAACACCGGGGAGCTGTTTTTT. It encodes CASRTENTGELFF.

This chain joins TRBV6-5 and TRBJ2-1; tentatively, D is TRBD1 (5 bases). There are 13 residues in the CDR3. Trimming removed 6 bases at V and 3 bases at J, with 9 bases between. Germline values: CDR1 MNHEY, CDR2 SVGAGI. The CDR3 region has the DNA TGTGCCAGCAGCACAGGTTTCTACAATGAGCAGTTCTTC. Its protein product is CASSTGFYNEQFF.

This clone has only one observation. This chain connects TRBV6-5 to TRBJ1-2, with D maybe TRBD1 (6 bases). This CDR3 region has 13 residues. Germline V gene sequence: CDR1 MNHEY, CDR2 SVGAGI. Deletions cut 7 bases from V and 8 bases from J, with 17 bases between. The CDR3: CASMEQGSRGYTF. CDR3 bases: TGTGCCAGCATGGAACAGGGTTCACGGGGCTACACCTTC.

The V call is TRBV29-1, the J call TRBJ2-5, with D possibly matching TRBD2 (6 bases). The CDR3 is 14 residues long. CDR1 is SQVTM, CDR2 ANQGSEA, per germline. The V end lost 8 bases, the J end lost 2 bases, and 18 bases lay between the germline ends. CDR3 protein: CSTSPGLPQETQYF. For the CDR3, the DNA is TGCAGCACTTCCCCGGGACTCCCTCAAGAGACCCAGTACTTC.

This clone was observed a single time. The chain joins TRBV28 to TRBJ1-3; D is ambiguous. Germline V lookup: CDR1 MDHEN, CDR2 SYDVKM. V gave up 4 bases and J gave up 0 bases, with 13 bases separating them. CDR3 size: 16 residues. CDR3 sequence (DNA): TGTGCCAGCAGTTCCTCCACGCGGGGCTCTGGAAACACCATATATTTT. It is translated as CASSSSTRGSGNTIYF. Supplemented by reference TRBV28 and TRBJ1-3, the full variable domain reads DVKVTQSSRYLVKRTGEKVFLECVQDMDHENMFWYRQDPGLGLRLIYFSYDVKMKEKGDIPEGYSVSREKKERFSLILESASTNQTSMYLCASSSSTRGSGNTIYFGEGSWLTVV.

The chain combines TRBV4-2 with TRBJ1-5, with D unresolved. The CDR3 spans 12 residues. V lost 1 base, J lost 10 bases, and 8 bases lay in between. The germline gives CDR1 LGHNA, CDR2 YNFKEQ. For the CDR3, the DNA is TGTGCCAGCAGCCAAGTTGGAGGACCCCAGCATTTT. Translated: CASSQVGGPQHF.

CDR3 loop: CASSYSPGGGTDTQYF. The CDR3 DNA sequence: TGTGCCAGCAGTTACTCGCCGGGGGGCGGCACAGATACGCAGTATTTT. V and J are TRBV6-5 and TRBJ2-3, with a weak D call TRBD2 (7 bases). The CDR3 has 16 residues. V lost 0 bases and J 1 base, leaving 11 bases between the germline ends. The germline V gene has CDR1 MNHEY and CDR2 SVGAGI.

The CDR3 loop is CASSRDSIGSYNEQFF. In DNA, the CDR3 is TGTGCCAGCAGCCGGGACAGTATTGGCTCCTACAATGAGCAGTTCTTC. J is TRBJ2-1 and V is TRBV5-4, with 7 bases aligning to TRBD1. After removal of 4 bases from V and 0 bases from J, the junction contained 7 bases not matched to a gene. The CDR3 contains 16 residues. CDR1 and CDR2 from the germline V gene are SGHNT and YYREEE (reference sequence).

The chain joins TRBV10-1 to TRBJ1-1; 7 bases are shared with TRBD1. The CDR3 has 13 residues. Germline V gene lookup returns CDR1 WNHNN and CDR2 SYGVQD (reference sequence). The ends lost 4 bases at V and 1 base at J; junction bases unmatched: 0. Written as DNA, the CDR3 is TGCGCCAGCAGTGGGGACAGGAACACTGAAGCTTTCTTT. Amino acids: CASSGDRNTEAFF.

This chain uses TRBV25-1 with TRBJ2-1, with D perhaps matching TRBD2 (5 bases). The CDR3 covers 16 residues. Germline loops: CDR1 MGHDK, CDR2 SYGVNS. Trimming cost V 2 bases and J 7 bases, with 18 bases left between them. The CDR3 DNA sequence: TGTGCCAGCAGTGAAAGCGTATACGACGGGGAAAATGAGCAGTTCTTC. As protein: CASSESVYDGENEQFF.

Only one count was recorded for this clone. The rearrangement links TRBV3-1 (or the pseudogene TRBV3-2) to TRBJ2-3; 9 bases map to TRBD2. The CDR3 is made up of 15 amino acids. J was trimmed by 1 base and V by 1 base; bases with no gene match: 0. Germline CDR1 LGHDT, CDR2 YNNKEL (reference sequence). The CDR3 nucleotides are TGTGCCAGCAGCCAAGTAGCGGGGGGCACAGATACGCAGTATTTT. This encodes CASSQVAGGTDTQYF.

This chain links TRBV6-2 or TRBV6-3 with TRBJ2-7; 10 bases are shared with TRBD1. The CDR3 has 16 amino acids. The V gene's germline CDR1 is MNHEY and CDR2 SVGEGT. With 2 bases clipped from V and 6 bases from J, the junction kept 10 bases outside the gene matches. This CDR3 reads CASSYAYRDRGSEQYF. As DNA, the CDR3 is TGTGCCAGCAGTTACGCGTACCGGGACAGGGGATCCGAGCAGTACTTC.

The rearrangement uses TRBV5-6 and TRBJ1-3; no clear D gene. CDR1 and CDR2 (germline): SGHDT, YYEEEE. Trimming shortened V by 1 base and J by 0 bases, and 11 bases separated the two germline ends. The length of the CDR3 is 16 residues. As DNA, the CDR3 is TGTGCCAGCAGCTTGACGGGAACCCCCTCTGGAAACACCATATATTTT. Translated, it gives CASSLTGTPSGNTIYF.

In this sample, this clone turned up once. The chain employs TRBV2 and TRBJ1-4; 7 bases map to TRBD1. CDR3 length: 15 residues. Per germline, CDR1 SNHLY and CDR2 FYNNEI. V dropped 3 bases and J dropped 7; count of bases not matched to a gene: 8. CDR3 region: CASSDLGGAGEKLFF. In nucleotides, the CDR3 is TGTGCCAGCAGTGATTTAGGGGGCGCAGGTGAAAAACTGTTTTTT.

The CDR3 region has the DNA TGTGCCAGTAGTGCGGGGACAGGGGAAGGGAATGAGCAGTTCTTC. Translation: CASSAGTGEGNEQFF. V is TRBV19 and J is TRBJ2-1; 10 nucleotides align to TRBD1. The germline CDR1 and CDR2 sequences are LNHDA and SQIVND (reference sequence). V gave up 5 bases and J gave up 7 bases; unmatched junction bases: 8. This CDR3 spans 15 amino acids.

CDR3 bases: TGTGCCAGCAGCTTAGGGATTGGGCAGGGTAGCTCCTACAATGAGCAGTTCTTC. Protein product: CASSLGIGQGSSYNEQFF. The V call is TRBV7-2, the J call TRBJ2-1, with D possibly being TRBD1 (5 bases). V lost 1 base to trimming and J lost 0 bases, with 16 bases between them. The germline V gene encodes CDR1 SGHTA and CDR2 FQGNSA. CDR3 length: 18 amino acids. Full variable domain (rest looked up from reference TRBV7-2 and TRBJ2-1): GAGVSQSPSNKVTEKGKDVELRCDPISGHTALYWYRQSLGQGLEFLIYFQGNSAPDKSGLPSDRFSAERTGGSVSTLTIQRTQQEDSAVYLCASSLGIGQGSSYNEQFFGPGTRLTVL.

The chain couples TRBV10-2 to TRBJ2-1; 10 nucleotides agree with TRBD2. Germline CDR1 is WSHSY and CDR2 is SAAADI. CDR3 length: 13 amino acids. V shed 4 bases, J shed 13 bases, and the junction held 7 bases outside the gene matches. The DNA of the CDR3 is TGCGCCAGCAGTGTTAGGACTAGCGGACCCCAGTTCTTC. Its protein is CASSVRTSGPQFF.

V gene TRBV30 combines with J gene TRBJ1-2, with TRBD1 matching over 7 bases. The V gene's germline CDR1 is GTSNPN and CDR2 SVGIG (reference sequence). The CDR3 sequence is 14 residues long. Trimming took 0 bases from V and 4 from J; bases not matched to a gene: 5. The CDR3 nucleotides are TGTGCCTGGAGTGTACAGACAGGGCCCTATGGCTACACCTTC. Translated, it gives CAWSVQTGPYGYTF.

The chain employs TRBV6-5 and TRBJ2-7; 11 bases are a match to TRBD1. The CDR3 is 15 residues long. The germline V gene has CDR1 MNHEY and CDR2 SVGAGI. With 6 bases clipped from V and 5 bases from J, the junction kept 9 bases outside the gene matches. CDR3: CASSIPGQGDHEQYF. DNA for the CDR3: TGTGCCAGCAGCATTCCGGGACAGGGGGACCACGAGCAGTACTTC.

This chain joins TRBV12-3 or TRBV12-4 and TRBJ1-1; D might be TRBD1 (6 bases). This CDR3 has 13 amino acids. The V end was cut by 6 bases, the J end by 4 bases, with 12 bases between. Written as DNA, the CDR3 is TGTGCCAGCAGCACGGGACAAGGCACTGAAGCTTTCTTT. It specifies CASSTGQGTEAFF.

A single count supports this clone. The rearrangement links TRBV9 to TRBJ2-7; possible D gene TRBD2, 6 bases. The germline V and J ends were trimmed by 3 bases and 3 bases, with 10 bases remaining between them. This CDR3 is built from 13 residues. From germline, CDR1 is SGDLS and CDR2 YYNGEE. DNA of the CDR3: TGTGCCAGCAGCGCCGGGGGACGCTACGAGCAGTACTTC. Amino acids: CASSAGGRYEQYF.

This chain uses TRBV2 with TRBJ1-1; perhaps TRBD1 as D (5 bases). The CDR3 sequence is 14 residues long. Trimming removed 6 bases at V and 4 bases at J, with 15 bases between. CDR1 SNHLY and CDR2 FYNNEI come from the germline V gene. The CDR3 region has the DNA TGTGCCAGCAGCGACCAGGGTTGGGGCACTGAAGCTTTCTTT. As protein: CASSDQGWGTEAFF.